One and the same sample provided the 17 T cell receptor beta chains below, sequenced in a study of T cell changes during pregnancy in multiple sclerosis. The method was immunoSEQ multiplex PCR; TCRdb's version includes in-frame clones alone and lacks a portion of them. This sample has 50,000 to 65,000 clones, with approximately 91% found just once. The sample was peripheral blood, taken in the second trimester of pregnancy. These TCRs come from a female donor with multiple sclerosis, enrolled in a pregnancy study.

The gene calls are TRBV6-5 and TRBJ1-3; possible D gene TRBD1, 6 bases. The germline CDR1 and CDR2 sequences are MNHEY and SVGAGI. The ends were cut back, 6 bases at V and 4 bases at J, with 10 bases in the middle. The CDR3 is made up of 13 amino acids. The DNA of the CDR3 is TGTGCCAGCAGCTTTGACAGGGGAAACACCATATATTTT. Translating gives CASSFDRGNTIYF.

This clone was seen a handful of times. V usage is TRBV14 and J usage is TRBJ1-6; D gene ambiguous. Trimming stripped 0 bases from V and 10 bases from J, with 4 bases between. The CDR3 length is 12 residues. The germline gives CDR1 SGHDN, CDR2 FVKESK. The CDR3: CASSQEGSPLHF. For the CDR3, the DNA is TGTGCCAGCAGCCAAGAGGGCTCACCCCTCCACTTT.

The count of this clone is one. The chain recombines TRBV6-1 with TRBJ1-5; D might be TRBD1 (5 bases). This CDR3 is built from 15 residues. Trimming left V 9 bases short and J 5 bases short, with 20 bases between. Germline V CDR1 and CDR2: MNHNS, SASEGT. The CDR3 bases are TGTGCCAGTGGATATCCCCAGGGTTACGATCAGCCCCAGCATTTT. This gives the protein CASGYPQGYDQPQHF.

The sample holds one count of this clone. The CDR3 DNA follows: TGTGCCACCCGGACAGGGGGAGCCGAGCAGTACTTC. Its translation: CATRTGGAEQYF. V usage is TRBV28 and J usage is TRBJ2-7, with TRBD1 identical over 10 bases. The CDR3 has 12 amino acids. Trimming cost V 10 bases and J 6 bases; bases outside gene matches: 6. The germline CDR1 and CDR2 sequences are MDHEN and SYDVKM.

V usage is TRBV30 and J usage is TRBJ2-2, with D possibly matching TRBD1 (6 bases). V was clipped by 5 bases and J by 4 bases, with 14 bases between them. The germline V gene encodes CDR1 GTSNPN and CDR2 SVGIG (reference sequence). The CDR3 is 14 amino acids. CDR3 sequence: CAWGRGVITGELFF. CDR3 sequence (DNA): TGTGCCTGGGGCAGGGGTGTTATCACCGGGGAGCTGTTTTTT.

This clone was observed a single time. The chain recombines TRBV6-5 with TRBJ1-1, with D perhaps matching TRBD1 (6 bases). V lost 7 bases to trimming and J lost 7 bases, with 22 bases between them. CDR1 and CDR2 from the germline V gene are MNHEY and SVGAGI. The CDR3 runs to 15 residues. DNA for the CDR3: TGTGCCAGCACCGGTTTGGGGGGCTGGGGGGGTGAAGCTTTCTTT. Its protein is CASTGLGGWGGEAFF.

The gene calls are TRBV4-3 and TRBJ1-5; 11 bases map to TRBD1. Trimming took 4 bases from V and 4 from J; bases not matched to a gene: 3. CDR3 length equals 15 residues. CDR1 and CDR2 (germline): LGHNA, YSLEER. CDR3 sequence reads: CASSLGTGGNQPQHF. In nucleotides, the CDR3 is TGCGCCAGCAGCCTCGGGACAGGGGGAAATCAGCCCCAGCATTTT.

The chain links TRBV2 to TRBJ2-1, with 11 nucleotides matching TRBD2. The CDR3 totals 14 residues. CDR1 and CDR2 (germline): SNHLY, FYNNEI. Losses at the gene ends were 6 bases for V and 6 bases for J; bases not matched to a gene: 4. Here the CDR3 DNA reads TGTGCCAGCAGACAGGGACTAGCGGCCAATGAGCAGTTCTTC. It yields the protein CASRQGLAANEQFF.

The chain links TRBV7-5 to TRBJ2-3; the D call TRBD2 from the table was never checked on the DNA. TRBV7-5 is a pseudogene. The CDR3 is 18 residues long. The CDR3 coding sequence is TGTGCCAGAAGCTCCCCCCCCCTCGCCCCTAGACCCACAGATACGCAGTATTTT. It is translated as CARSSPPLAPRPTDTQYF.

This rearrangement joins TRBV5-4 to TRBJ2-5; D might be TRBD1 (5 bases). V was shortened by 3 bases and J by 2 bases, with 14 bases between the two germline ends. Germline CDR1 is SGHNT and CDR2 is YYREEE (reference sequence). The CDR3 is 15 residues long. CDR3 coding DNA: TGTGCCAGCAGCTCCCGGACACAAGCACAAGAGACCCAGTACTTC. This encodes CASSSRTQAQETQYF. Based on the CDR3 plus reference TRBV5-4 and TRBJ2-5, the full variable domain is ETGVTQSPTHLIKTRGQQVTLRCSSQSGHNTVSWYQQALGQGPQFIFQYYREEENGRGNFPPRFSGLQFPNYSSELNVNALELDDSALYLCASSSRTQAQETQYFGPGTRLLVL.

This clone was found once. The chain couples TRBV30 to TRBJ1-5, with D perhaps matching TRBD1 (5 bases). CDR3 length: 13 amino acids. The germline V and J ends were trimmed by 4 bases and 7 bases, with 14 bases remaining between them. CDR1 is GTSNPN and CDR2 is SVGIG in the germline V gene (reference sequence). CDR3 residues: CAWNEQGVQPQHF. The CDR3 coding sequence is TGTGCCTGGAACGAGCAGGGTGTCCAGCCCCAGCATTTT.

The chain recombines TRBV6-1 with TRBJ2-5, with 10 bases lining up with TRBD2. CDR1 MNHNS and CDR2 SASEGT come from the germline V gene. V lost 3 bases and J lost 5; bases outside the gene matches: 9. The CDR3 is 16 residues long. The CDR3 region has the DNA TGTGCCAGCAGTGAGGGGAGTAGCGGGGGGTGGGAGACCCAGTACTTC. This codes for CASSEGSSGGWETQYF.

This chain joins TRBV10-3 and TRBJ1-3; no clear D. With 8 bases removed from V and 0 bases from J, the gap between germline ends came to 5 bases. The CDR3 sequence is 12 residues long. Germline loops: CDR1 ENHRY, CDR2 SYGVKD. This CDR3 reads CAIVDSGNTIYF. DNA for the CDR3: TGTGCCATCGTAGACTCTGGAAACACCATATATTTT.

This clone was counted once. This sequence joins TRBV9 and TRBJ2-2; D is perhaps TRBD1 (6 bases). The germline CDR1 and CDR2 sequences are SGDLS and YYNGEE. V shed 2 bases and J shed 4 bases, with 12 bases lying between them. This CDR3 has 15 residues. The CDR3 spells CASSVAGQRTGELFF. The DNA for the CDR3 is TGTGCCAGCAGCGTCGCCGGACAGCGCACCGGGGAGCTGTTTTTT.

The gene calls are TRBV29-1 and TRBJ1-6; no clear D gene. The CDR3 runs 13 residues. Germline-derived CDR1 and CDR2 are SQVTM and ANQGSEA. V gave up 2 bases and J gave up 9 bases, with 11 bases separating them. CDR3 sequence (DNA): TGCAGCGTTGAAACCCTCCCGGGTTCACCCCTCCACTTT. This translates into CSVETLPGSPLHF. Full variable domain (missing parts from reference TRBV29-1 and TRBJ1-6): SAVISQKPSRDICQRGTSLTIQCQVDSQVTMMFWYRQQPGQSLTLIATANQGSEATYESGFVIDKFPISRPNLTFSTLTVSNMSPEDSSIYLCSVETLPGSPLHFGNGTRLTVT.

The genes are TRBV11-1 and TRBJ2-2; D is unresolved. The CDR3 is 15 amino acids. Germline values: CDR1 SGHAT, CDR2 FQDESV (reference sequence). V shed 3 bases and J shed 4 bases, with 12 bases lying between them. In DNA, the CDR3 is TGTGCCAGCAGCTTTCGTCGGGTTAGCACCGGGGAGCTGTTTTTT. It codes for CASSFRRVSTGELFF.

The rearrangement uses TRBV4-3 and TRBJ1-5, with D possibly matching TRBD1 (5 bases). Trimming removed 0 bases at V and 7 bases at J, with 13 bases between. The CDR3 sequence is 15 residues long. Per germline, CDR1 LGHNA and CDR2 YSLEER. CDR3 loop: CASSQDLEGVQPQHF. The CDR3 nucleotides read TGCGCCAGCAGCCAAGATTTAGAAGGGGTGCAGCCCCAGCATTTT.